A single sample is the source of the 9 T cell receptor beta chains below, sequenced in a study of beta chain features in type 1 diabetes. Expressed TCRB transcripts got sequenced, as all isolated RNA was reverse transcribed. Produced via immunoSEQ multiplex PCR; TCRdb's table is partial and in-frame only. Found here are 250,000 to 300,000 clones, 7% to 9% of them singletons; the top ten hold approximately 0.99%. The sequencing sample was made of central memory CD4+ T cells from blood. The receptors stem from a woman between 18 and 29 years old in good health.

A few counts support this clone. This chain connects TRBV6-5 to TRBJ1-5; 7 bases fit TRBD1. The CDR3 is 14 residues long. With 6 bases clipped from V and 7 bases from J, the junction kept 9 bases outside the gene matches. Germline CDR1 reads MNHEY; CDR2 reads SVGAGI. In DNA, the CDR3 is TGTGCCAGCAGGACACACAGGGGCCGGCAGCCCCAGCATTTT. Amino acid sequence: CASRTHRGRQPQHF.

This clone turned up a few times. J is TRBJ1-2 and V is TRBV2; 9 nucleotides align to TRBD1. This CDR3 region has 16 residues. Germline V gene sequence: CDR1 SNHLY, CDR2 FYNNEI. Losses at the gene ends were 5 bases for V and 4 bases for J; bases not matched to a gene: 11. Here the CDR3 reads CASSPAPGQGLYGYTF. CDR3 nucleotide sequence: TGTGCCAGCAGTCCCGCCCCGGGACAGGGCCTCTATGGCTACACCTTC.

The CDR3 DNA reads as TGTGCCAGCAGCTTCACTAGCGGGAGCTCTTACGAGCAGTACTTC. This translates into CASSFTSGSSYEQYF. V gene TRBV7-2 combines with J gene TRBJ2-7; 11 positions match TRBD2. V gave up 3 bases and J gave up 4 bases; unmatched junction bases: 5. CDR1 is SGHTA and CDR2 is FQGNSA in the germline V gene. This CDR3 is 15 amino acids long.

This clone came up a few times. The chain combines TRBV6-5 with TRBJ2-5, with a possible D match to TRBD2 (5 bases). Per germline, CDR1 MNHEY and CDR2 SVGAGI. The CDR3 is made up of 16 amino acids. Deletions cut 0 bases from V and 1 base from J, with 12 bases between. The CDR3 is CASSYSSRAGQETQYF. CDR3 in DNA: TGTGCCAGCAGTTACTCGTCGAGGGCGGGCCAAGAGACCCAGTACTTC.

This clone was detected only a few times. The CDR3: CASRGRRVEQFF. In DNA, the CDR3 is TGTGCAAGTCGCGGACGGCGGGTTGAGCAGTTCTTC. The genes are TRBV12-2 and TRBJ2-1; the D call of TRBD2 is as the table states it, not checked on the DNA. TRBV12-2 is listed as a pseudogene. The CDR3 runs 12 residues.

Note on this clone: Other DNA sequences in this specimen translate into the identical CDR3. This chain uses TRBV2 with TRBJ1-4; unclear D gene. CDR1 and CDR2 (germline): SNHLY, FYNNEI. V shed 4 bases and J shed 0 bases, with 6 bases lying between them. The CDR3 length is 14 residues. Here the CDR3 reads CASSVPATNEKLFF. In DNA form, the CDR3 reads TGTGCCAGCAGTGTGCCCGCAACTAATGAAAAACTGTTTTTT.

J is TRBJ2-2 and V is TRBV27, with D unclear. This CDR3 region has 12 residues. Per germline, CDR1 MNHEY and CDR2 SMNVEV (reference sequence). Trimming removed 6 bases at V and 2 bases at J, with 4 bases between. CDR3 in DNA: TGTGCCAGCAGCCGCAACACCGGGGAGCTGTTTTTT. Its translation: CASSRNTGELFF.

This clone was detected ten times or more. The rearrangement links TRBV7-2 to TRBJ2-1, with unresolved D. The germline CDR1 and CDR2 sequences are SGHTA and FQGNSA. Trimming pared 2 bases from V and 11 bases from J, leaving 7 bases between. The CDR3 spans 11 residues. This CDR3 reads CASSLQVKQFF. CDR3 nucleotides: TGTGCCAGCAGCTTACAGGTGAAGCAGTTCTTC.

The sample holds many counts of this clone. The chain links TRBV5-6 to TRBJ1-5, with TRBD1 identical over 9 bases. The germline V gene encodes CDR1 SGHDT and CDR2 YYEEEE. The V gene end was trimmed by 4 bases and the J gene end by 7 bases; junction bases not matched to a gene: 6. The CDR3 covers 14 residues. The CDR3 loop is CASSKVQGAQPQHF. Here the CDR3 DNA reads TGTGCCAGCAGCAAGGTACAGGGGGCACAGCCCCAGCATTTT.